Given below is one TCR beta chain in context. This sample is part of a study of Ad26.COV2.S vaccination and SARS-CoV-2 variants. Study-wide context: The donor was enrolled in the Ad26.COV2.S arm of the COV1001 trial.

Method: immunoSEQ multiplex PCR; TCRdb's copy keeps in-frame clones and lacks some. The sample lists roughly 700,000 clones; roughly nine tenths were seen once. This CDR3 is built from 11 residues. Trimming stripped 4 bases from V and 12 bases from J, with 13 bases between. CDR1 is SNHLY, CDR2 FYNNEI, per germline. Treatment denoted: roughly 18 received Ad26.COV2.S at low or high dose, single or two shots; roughly five received placebo; per-sample allocation not given. Sampling was done on day 63 after the first vaccine or placebo injection. The source is a person between 18 and 65 years old who received the Ad26.COV2.S COVID-19 vaccine or a placebo. V gene TRBV2 combines with J gene TRBJ2-7; tentatively, D is TRBD1 or TRBD2 (5 bases each). Source: peripheral blood, taken in a trial of Ad26.COV2.S vaccine versus placebo. The CDR3 protein is CASSVMGVGYF. The CDR3 DNA is TGTGCCAGCAGTGTAATGGGGGTGGGGTACTTC.